The clone carrying this T cell receptor beta chain has a handful of counts. Its antigen remains unknown. This entry comes from a study of beta chain features in type 1 diabetes. At the level of the study: Healthy donors resembled patients in age, gender and cell yields. The samples had about 100,000,000 sorted cells examined in all.

Regarding the study as a whole: The question of HLA type influencing TCRB rearrangement was one that remained unresolved here. Across all four CD4+ subsets, people with type 1 diabetes showed modestly shorter TCRB CDR3s. Naive, central memory and regulatory TCRB repertoires appeared more similar among patients than healthy donors.

Expressed TCRB transcripts were sequenced after all isolated RNA was converted to cDNA. The data were produced by immunoSEQ multiplex PCR, yet TCRdb's version contains in-frame clones alone and is incomplete. This sample has a few hundred thousand clones, with around 12% found just once. The sequencing sample was made of naive CD4+ T cells from blood. The sequence derives from a woman aged 18-29 years with type 1 diabetes.

The CDR3 DNA follows: TGTGCCAGTCGAAGGGAGGGGAGCAATCAGCCCCAGCATTTT. It is translated as CASRREGSNQPQHF. J is TRBJ1-5 and V is TRBV25-1; the D gene is possibly TRBD1 (5 bases). The CDR3 has 14 amino acids. The V end lost 9 bases, the J end lost 1 base, and 13 bases lay between the germline ends. Per the germline V gene, CDR1 is MGHDK and CDR2 is SYGVNS.